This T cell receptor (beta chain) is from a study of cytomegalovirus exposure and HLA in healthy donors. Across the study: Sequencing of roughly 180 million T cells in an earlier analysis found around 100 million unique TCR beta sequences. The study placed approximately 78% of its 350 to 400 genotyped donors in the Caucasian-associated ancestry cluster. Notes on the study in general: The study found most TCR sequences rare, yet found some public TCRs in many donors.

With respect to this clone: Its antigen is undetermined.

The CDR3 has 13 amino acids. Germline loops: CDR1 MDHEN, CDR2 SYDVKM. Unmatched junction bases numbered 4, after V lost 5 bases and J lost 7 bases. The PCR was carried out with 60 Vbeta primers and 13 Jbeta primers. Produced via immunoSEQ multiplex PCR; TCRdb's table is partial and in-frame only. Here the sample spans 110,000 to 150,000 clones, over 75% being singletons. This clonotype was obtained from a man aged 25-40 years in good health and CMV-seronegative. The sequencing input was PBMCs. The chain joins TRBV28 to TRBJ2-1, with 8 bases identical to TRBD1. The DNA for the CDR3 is TGTGCCAGCAGTCAGGGGGCGAGGAATGAGCAGTTCTTC. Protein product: CASSQGARNEQFF. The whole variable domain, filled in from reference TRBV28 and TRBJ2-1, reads DVKVTQSSRYLVKRTGEKVFLECVQDMDHENMFWYRQDPGLGLRLIYFSYDVKMKEKGDIPEGYSVSREKKERFSLILESASTNQTSMYLCASSQGARNEQFFGPGTRLTVL.